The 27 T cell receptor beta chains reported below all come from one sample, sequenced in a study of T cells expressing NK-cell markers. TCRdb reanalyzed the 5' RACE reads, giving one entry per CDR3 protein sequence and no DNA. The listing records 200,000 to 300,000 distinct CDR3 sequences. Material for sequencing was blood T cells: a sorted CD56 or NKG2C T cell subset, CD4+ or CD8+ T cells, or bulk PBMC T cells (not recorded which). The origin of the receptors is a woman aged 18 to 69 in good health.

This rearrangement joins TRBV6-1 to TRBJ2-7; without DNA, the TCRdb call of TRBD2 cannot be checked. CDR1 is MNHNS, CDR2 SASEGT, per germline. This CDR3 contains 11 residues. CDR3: CASTRGYEQYF.

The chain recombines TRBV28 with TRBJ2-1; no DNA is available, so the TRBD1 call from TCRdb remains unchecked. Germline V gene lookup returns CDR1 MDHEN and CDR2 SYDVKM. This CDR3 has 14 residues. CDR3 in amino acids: CASSSGHGNNEQFF. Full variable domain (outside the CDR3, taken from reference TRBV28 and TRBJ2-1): DVKVTQSSRYLVKRTGEKVFLECVQDMDHENMFWYRQDPGLGLRLIYFSYDVKMKEKGDIPEGYSVSREKKERFSLILESASTNQTSMYLCASSSGHGNNEQFFGPGTRLTVL.

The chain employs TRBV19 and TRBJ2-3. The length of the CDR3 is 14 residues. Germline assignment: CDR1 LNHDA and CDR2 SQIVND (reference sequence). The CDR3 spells CASTTSGSTDTQYF.

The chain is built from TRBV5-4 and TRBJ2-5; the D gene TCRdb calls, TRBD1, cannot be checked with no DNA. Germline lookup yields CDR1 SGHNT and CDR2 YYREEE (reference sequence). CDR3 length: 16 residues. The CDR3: CASSSEMDRPRETQYF. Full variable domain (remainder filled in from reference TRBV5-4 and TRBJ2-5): ETGVTQSPTHLIKTRGQQVTLRCSSQSGHNTVSWYQQALGQGPQFIFQYYREEENGRGNFPPRFSGLQFPNYSSELNVNALELDDSALYLCASSSEMDRPRETQYFGPGTRLLVL.

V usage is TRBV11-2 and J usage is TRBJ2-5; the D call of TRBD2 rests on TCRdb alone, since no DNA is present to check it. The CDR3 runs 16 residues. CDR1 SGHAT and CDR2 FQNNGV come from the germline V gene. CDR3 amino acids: CASRSAASGHQETQYF.

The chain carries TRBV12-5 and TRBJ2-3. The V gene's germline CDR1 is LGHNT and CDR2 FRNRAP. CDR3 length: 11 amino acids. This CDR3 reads CASGLADTQYF.

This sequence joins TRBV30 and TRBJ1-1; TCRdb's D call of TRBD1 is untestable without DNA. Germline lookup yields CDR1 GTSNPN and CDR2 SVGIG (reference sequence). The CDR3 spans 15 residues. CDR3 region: CAWSPLGQFNTEAFF.

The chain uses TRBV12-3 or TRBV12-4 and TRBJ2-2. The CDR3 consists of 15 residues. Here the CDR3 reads CASRFSPSRTGELFF.

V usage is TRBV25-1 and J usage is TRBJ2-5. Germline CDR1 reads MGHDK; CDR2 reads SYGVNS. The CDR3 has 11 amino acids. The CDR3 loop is CASSDYETQYF.

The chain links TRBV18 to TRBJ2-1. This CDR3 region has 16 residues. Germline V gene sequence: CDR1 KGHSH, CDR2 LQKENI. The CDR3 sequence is CASSPRLASSYNEQFF. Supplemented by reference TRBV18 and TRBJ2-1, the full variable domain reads NAGVMQNPRHLVRRRGQEARLRCSPMKGHSHVYWYRQLPEEGLKFMVYLQKENIIDESGMPKERFSAEFPKEGPSILRIQQVVRGDSAAYFCASSPRLASSYNEQFFGPGTRLTVL.

CDR3 residues: CASSRTGDSGNTIYF. V is TRBV12-3 or TRBV12-4 and J is TRBJ1-3; TCRdb calls TRBD1, which cannot be checked without DNA. The CDR3 loop spans 15 amino acids.

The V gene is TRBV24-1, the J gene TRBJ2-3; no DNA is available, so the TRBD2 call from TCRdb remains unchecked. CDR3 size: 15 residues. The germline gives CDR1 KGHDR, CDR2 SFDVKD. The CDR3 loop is CATSDTSGLTDTQYF.

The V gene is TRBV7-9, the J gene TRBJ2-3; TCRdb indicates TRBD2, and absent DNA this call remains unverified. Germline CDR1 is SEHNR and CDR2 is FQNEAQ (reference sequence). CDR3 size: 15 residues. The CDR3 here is CASSLASGGLDTQYF.

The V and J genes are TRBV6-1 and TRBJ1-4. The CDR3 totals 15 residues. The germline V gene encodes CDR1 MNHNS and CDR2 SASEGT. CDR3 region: CASTPYRTGLGELFF.

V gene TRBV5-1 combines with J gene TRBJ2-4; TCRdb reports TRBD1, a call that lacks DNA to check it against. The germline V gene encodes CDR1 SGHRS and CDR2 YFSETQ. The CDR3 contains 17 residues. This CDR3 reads CASSISGTGGTKNIQYF.

The chain's CDR3 is CSAEVSGRGYEQYF. The chain is built from TRBV20-1 and TRBJ2-7; checking the TCRdb D call of TRBD2 is not possible without DNA. The CDR3 totals 14 residues. The germline V gene has CDR1 DFQATT and CDR2 SNEGSKA (reference sequence).

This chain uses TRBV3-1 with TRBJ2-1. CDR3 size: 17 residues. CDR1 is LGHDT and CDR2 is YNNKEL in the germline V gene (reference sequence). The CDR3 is CASSTRLRLSSYNEQFF.

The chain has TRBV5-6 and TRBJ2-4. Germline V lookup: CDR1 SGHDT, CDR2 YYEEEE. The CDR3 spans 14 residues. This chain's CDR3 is CASSLREAKNIQYF.

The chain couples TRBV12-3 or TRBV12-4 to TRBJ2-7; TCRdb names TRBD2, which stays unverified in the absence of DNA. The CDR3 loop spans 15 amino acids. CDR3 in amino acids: CASSSWLAGYSEQYF.

The CDR3: CASSLGTDSVYEQYF. The V and J genes are TRBV7-2 and TRBJ2-7; absent DNA, TCRdb's TRBD2 call cannot be checked. This CDR3 spans 15 amino acids. The germline gives CDR1 SGHTA, CDR2 FQGNSA.

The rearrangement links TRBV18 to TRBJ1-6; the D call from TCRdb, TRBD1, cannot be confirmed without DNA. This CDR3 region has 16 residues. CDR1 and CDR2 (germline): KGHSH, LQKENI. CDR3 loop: CASSPVGGQTNSPLHF.

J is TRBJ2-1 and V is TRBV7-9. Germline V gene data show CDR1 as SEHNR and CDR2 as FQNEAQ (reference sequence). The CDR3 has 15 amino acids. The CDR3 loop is CASSTAGGSYNEQFF.

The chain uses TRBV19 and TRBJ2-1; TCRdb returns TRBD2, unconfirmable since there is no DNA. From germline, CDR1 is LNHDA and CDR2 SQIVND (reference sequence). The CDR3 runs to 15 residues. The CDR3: CASSTRLAPYNEQFF. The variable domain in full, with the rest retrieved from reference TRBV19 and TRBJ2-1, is DGGITQSPKYLFRKEGQNVTLSCEQNLNHDAMYWYRQDPGQGLRLIYYSQIVNDFQKGDIAEGYSVSREKKESFPLTVTSAQKNPTAFYLCASSTRLAPYNEQFFGPGTRLTVL.

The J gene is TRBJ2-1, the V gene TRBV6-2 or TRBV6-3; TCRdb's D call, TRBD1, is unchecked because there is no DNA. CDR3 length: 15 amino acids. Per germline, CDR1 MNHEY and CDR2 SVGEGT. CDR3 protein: CASSYNPFVGTEQFF.

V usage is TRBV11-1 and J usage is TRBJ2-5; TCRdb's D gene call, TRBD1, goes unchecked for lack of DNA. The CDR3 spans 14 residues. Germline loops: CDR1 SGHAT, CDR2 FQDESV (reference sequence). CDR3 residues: CASSLAFGGETQYF.

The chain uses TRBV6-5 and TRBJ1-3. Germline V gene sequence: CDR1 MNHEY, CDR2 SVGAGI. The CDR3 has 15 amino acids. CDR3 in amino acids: CASSWREGGGNTIYF.

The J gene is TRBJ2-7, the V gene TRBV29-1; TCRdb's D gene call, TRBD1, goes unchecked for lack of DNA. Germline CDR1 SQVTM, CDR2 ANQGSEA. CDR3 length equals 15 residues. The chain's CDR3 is CSVEEKGHLDYEQYF.